This T cell receptor (beta chain) originates from a study of shared clonotypes between healthy human individuals. This table comes from immunoSEQ multiplex PCR, and its TCRdb copy is limited to in-frame clones, with some not included. Of around 2,000,000 clones in the sample, over 85% are singletons; the top ten hold more than 0.1%. This TCR derives from a young man in good health. The specimen was naive CD4+ T cells sorted from blood. Subset given: CD45RA+ positively selected.

The CDR3 DNA follows: TGTGCCAGCAGTGACCGCCCCGTGGACAGGCTGTACAATGAGCAGTTCTTC. Amino acids: CASSDRPVDRLYNEQFF. V usage is TRBV25-1 and J usage is TRBJ2-1, with 7 positions matching TRBD1. The CDR3 is made up of 17 amino acids. CDR1 is MGHDK, CDR2 SYGVNS, per germline. Trimming took 3 bases from V and 4 from J; bases not matched to a gene: 12.